What follows are 22 T cell receptor beta chains derived from one specimen sequenced in a study of blood T cells in healthy people across ages. It was with a sample-barcoded 5' primer and a J-beta primer mix that a second PCR of roughly 7 to 12 cycles was run. From the 5' RACE reads, TCRdb called clonotypes with MiXCR, one entry per CDR3 protein. The sample carries roughly 800,000 distinct CDR3 sequences, 25% recorded once. These same records also appear under a second study, on T cells of mothers and their children.

The sample taken for sequencing was blood. The receptors derive from a boy younger than 18 in good health.

This clonotype was found a few times. DNA of the CDR3: TGTGCCAGCCTAGGGGTTAGCTCTGGAAACACCATATATTTT. It yields the protein CASLGVSSGNTIYF. This chain connects TRBV12-3 or TRBV12-4 to TRBJ1-3; D is possibly TRBD1 (5 bases). The CDR3 extends over 14 amino acids. The V end lost 8 bases, the J end lost 0 bases, and 11 bases lay between the germline ends.

The chain recombines TRBV6-6 with TRBJ2-2, with 7 bases matching TRBD1. With V trimmed by 7 bases and J by 5 bases, 4 bases remained unmatched. This CDR3 has 13 residues. CDR1 and CDR2 (germline): MNHNY, SVGAGI (reference sequence). The DNA of the CDR3 is TGTGCCAGCACCGCACAGGGGACCGGGGAGCTGTTTTTT. Translating gives CASTAQGTGELFF.

The rearrangement joins TRBV20-1 to TRBJ1-1, with D unresolved. The CDR3 spans 17 residues. Germline V lookup: CDR1 DFQATT, CDR2 SNEGSKA (reference sequence). Trimming cost V 4 bases and J 0 bases, with 21 bases left between them. As DNA, the CDR3 is TGCAGTGCTAACGGACCGATCCTTGGCATCATGAACACTGAAGCTTTCTTT. It yields the protein CSANGPILGIMNTEAFF.

The chain carries TRBV4-3 and TRBJ1-6; D unclear. This CDR3 has 16 amino acids. Trimming stripped 1 base from V and 5 bases from J, with 12 bases between. Germline V gene data show CDR1 as LGHNA and CDR2 as YSLEER. CDR3 protein: CASSQGVAGDNSPLHF. CDR3 bases: TGCGCCAGCAGCCAAGGCGTGGCAGGAGATAATTCACCCCTCCACTTT.

In this sample, this clonotype turned up a few times. The chain joins TRBV29-1 to TRBJ2-5; 7 positions agree with TRBD2. This CDR3 is built from 14 residues. Germline V gene lookup returns CDR1 SQVTM and CDR2 ANQGSEA. Unmatched junction bases numbered 13, after V lost 7 bases and J lost 5 bases. CDR3 DNA sequence: TGCAGCGCAACGGGAGCGGGGCCATCTGAGACCCAGTACTTC. It translates to CSATGAGPSETQYF. The entire variable domain, with the rest obtained from reference TRBV29-1 and TRBJ2-5, is as follows: SAVISQKPSRDICQRGTSLTIQCQVDSQVTMMFWYRQQPGQSLTLIATANQGSEATYESGFVIDKFPISRPNLTFSTLTVSNMSPEDSSIYLCSATGAGPSETQYFGPGTRLLVL.

The chain has TRBV7-3 and TRBJ2-5, with 8 bases lining up with TRBD1. The J call is doubtful: the DNA matches TRBJ2-1 better. There are 15 residues in the CDR3. CDR1 SGHTA and CDR2 FQGTGA come from the germline V gene. The CDR3 sequence: CASSSGQGGLNEQFF. The CDR3 nucleotides are TGTGCCAGCAGCTCCGGACAGGGAGGTCTCAATGAGCAGTTCTTC.

A few counts support this clonotype. The V and J genes are TRBV7-8 and TRBJ2-1, with D unclear. Trimming stripped 1 base from V and 1 base from J, with 8 bases between. This CDR3 region has 15 residues. Germline V CDR1 and CDR2: SGHVS, FQNEAQ. CDR3: CASSLVIDSYNEQFF. In nucleotides, the CDR3 is TGTGCCAGCAGCTTAGTAATCGATTCCTACAATGAGCAGTTCTTC.

The table lists this clonotype with a few counts. The CDR3 sequence is CASSPIGEGEVDTQYF. DNA for the CDR3: TGTGCCAGCAGCCCGATTGGGGAGGGAGAGGTAGATACGCAGTATTTT. The chain has TRBV7-9 and TRBJ2-3, with 7 bases that match TRBD2. The CDR3 contains 16 residues. V trimming: 5 bases; J trimming: 5 bases; junction bases outside the gene matches: 13. The germline gives CDR1 SEHNR, CDR2 FQNEAQ (reference sequence).

This clonotype was counted only a few times. The chain combines TRBV10-3 with TRBJ2-5; TRBD1 aligns across 7 bases. The end of the DNA aligns better with TRBJ2-1, so the J call may be wrong. CDR1 and CDR2 from the germline V gene are ENHRY and SYGVKD. The CDR3 totals 15 residues. The CDR3 DNA reads as TGTGCCATCAGGAGGGGTCCAGGGGGCTACAATGAGCAGTTCTTC. Translating gives CAIRRGPGGYNEQFF.

This clonotype was observed a handful of times. The chain recombines TRBV29-1 with TRBJ2-3; 7 bases align to TRBD2. Germline lookup yields CDR1 SQVTM and CDR2 ANQGSEA. V shed 8 bases, J shed 2 bases, and the junction held 7 bases outside the gene matches. There are 13 residues in the CDR3. The CDR3 loop is CSCREDDTDTQYF. The DNA for the CDR3 is TGCAGCTGCCGGGAGGATGACACAGATACGCAGTATTTT.

This clonotype has only a few counts. A junction boundary mismatches the germline segment, possibly from a read error. The V gene is TRBV24-1, the J gene TRBJ1-1, with 8 bases fitting TRBD1. Germline loops: CDR1 KGHDR, CDR2 SFDVKD. The CDR3 loop spans 15 amino acids. This CDR3 reads CTTSGPGTGNTEAFF. The DNA of the CDR3 is TGTACCACCAGTGGACCCGGGACAGGGAACACTGAAGCTTTCTTT.

The table lists this clonotype with a few counts. One end of the junction fails to match germline, which may point to a read error. The chain uses TRBV29-1 and TRBJ2-7; D is possibly TRBD2 (6 bases). This CDR3 spans 13 amino acids. Germline loops: CDR1 SQVTM, CDR2 ANQGSEA. In DNA form, the CDR3 reads TGCAGTGTTGAAGATCCCGGGGGCTACGAGCAGTACTTC. Amino acid sequence: CSVEDPGGYEQYF.

The chain has TRBV29-1 and TRBJ2-3; D unclear. There are 12 residues in the CDR3. Between the trimmed V and J ends, which lost 1 base and 5 bases, there was a span of 7 bases. CDR1 is SQVTM, CDR2 ANQGSEA, per germline. The CDR3 protein is CSVEGHGDTQYF. As DNA, the CDR3 is TGCAGCGTTGAAGGACACGGAGATACGCAGTATTTT.

This clonotype was seen more than once but under ten times. The V gene is TRBV9, the J gene TRBJ2-1; D might be TRBD2 (5 bases). With 4 bases removed from V and 7 bases from J, the gap between germline ends came to 18 bases. CDR1 and CDR2 (germline): SGDLS, YYNGEE. The CDR3 is 15 residues long. In DNA, the CDR3 is TGTGCCAGCAGCCCCCCTCGGGGTGGGTCGAATGAGCAGTTCTTC. This encodes CASSPPRGGSNEQFF.

The chain has TRBV4-1 and TRBJ2-7; D is undetermined. V dropped 1 base and J dropped 10 bases, with 2 bases sitting between them. Germline V gene sequence: CDR1 MGHRA, CDR2 YSYEKL. The CDR3 contains 9 residues. In nucleotides, the CDR3 is TGCGCCAGCAGCCAAGTTCAGTACTTC. It specifies CASSQVQYF.

This clonotype turned up a few times. V and J are TRBV7-3 and TRBJ2-7; D is perhaps TRBD1 or TRBD2 (6 bases each). Trimming stripped 5 bases from V and 3 bases from J, with 17 bases between. The germline CDR1 and CDR2 sequences are SGHTA and FQGTGA. This CDR3 comprises 15 residues. The DNA of the CDR3 is TGTGCCAGCAGCCTCTCCTGGGGGGCTAACTACGAGCAGTACTTC. Its translation is CASSLSWGANYEQYF.

This sequence joins TRBV29-1 and TRBJ2-1; D ambiguous. The CDR3 is made up of 15 amino acids. The germline CDR1 and CDR2 sequences are SQVTM and ANQGSEA. The germline V and J ends were trimmed by 3 bases and 4 bases, with 16 bases remaining between them. As DNA, the CDR3 is TGCAGCGTTGAGGGTACAGACGATACTTACAATGAGCAGTTCTTC. Its translation is CSVEGTDDTYNEQFF.

The V and J genes are TRBV28 and TRBJ2-2, with 13 bases aligning to TRBD2. Germline trimming cut 5 bases from V and 5 bases from J; bases unmatched to any gene: 5. The CDR3 sequence is 16 residues long. Germline CDR1 and CDR2: MDHEN and SYDVKM. The chain's CDR3 is CASSPLAGGPTGELFF. CDR3 in DNA: TGTGCCAGCAGTCCACTAGCGGGAGGGCCGACCGGGGAGCTGTTTTTT.

In this sample, this clonotype turned up a few times. V and J are TRBV20-1 and TRBJ2-3; 7 bases align to TRBD2. Germline CDR1 DFQATT, CDR2 SNEGSKA (reference sequence). V shed 6 bases and J 0 bases; nucleotides not matched to a gene: 0. CDR3 length: 12 amino acids. The CDR3 DNA follows: TGCAGTGCGGGGGGGAGCACAGATACGCAGTATTTT. It codes for CSAGGSTDTQYF.

This clonotype was recorded only once. V and J are TRBV7-3 and TRBJ2-2; D remains unclear. The CDR3 spans 14 residues. Trimming took 5 bases from V and 5 from J, leaving 12 bases between them. Germline CDR1 reads SGHTA; CDR2 reads FQGTGA. CDR3 sequence (DNA): TGTGCCAGCAGCCAAATACCTGGGACCGGGGAGCTGTTTTTT. Protein sequence: CASSQIPGTGELFF.

The J gene is TRBJ2-5, the V gene TRBV5-4; tentatively, D is TRBD1 (6 bases). The CDR3 is 14 residues long. Looked up from germline, CDR1 is SGHNT and CDR2 is YYREEE (reference sequence). The V and J ends lost 4 bases and 2 bases respectively, with 12 bases between them. The CDR3 coding sequence is TGTGCCAGCAGCGCAGGGGTGAATCAAGAGACCCAGTACTTC. Its protein is CASSAGVNQETQYF.

The table lists this clonotype with a few counts. The chain is built from TRBV3-1 and TRBJ2-5; D possibly corresponds to TRBD2 (5 bases). V lost 2 bases and J 3 bases, leaving 10 bases between the germline ends. The V gene's germline CDR1 is LGHDT and CDR2 YNNKEL (reference sequence). The CDR3 sequence is 14 residues long. CDR3 sequence: CASSQSTGKETQYF. In nucleotides, the CDR3 is TGTGCCAGCAGCCAATCAACGGGAAAAGAGACCCAGTACTTC.